These T cell receptor beta chains were read from a single sample in a study of blood T cell repertoires in COVID-19. Profiled with immunoSEQ multiplex PCR; TCRdb holds only in-frame clones, not every one. The table lists tens of thousands of clones, about 87% of them singletons. Source material: peripheral blood. The receptors were sampled from a man aged 35-49 years with COVID-19, enrolled during active disease. The CDR3 runs from the conserved cysteine through the conserved F or W. A D gene is named only where the DNA matches it firmly. The size of a clone is reported for some rows only, either as once, few or many, or as a class for expanded clones.

size	V	D	J	CDR3	DNA
-	TRBV9	-	TRBJ1-3	CASSVVAGEGNTIYF	TGTGCCAGCAGCGTAGTTGCAGGGGAAGGAAACACCATATATTTT
-	TRBV7-8	-	TRBJ2-7	CASSLAGQGYEQYF	TGTGCCAGCAGCTTAGCAGGTCAGGGTTACGAGCAGTACTTC
-	TRBV6-6	TRBD2	TRBJ2-1	CASSKGLALYNEQFF	TGTGCCAGCAGTAAAGGACTAGCGCTGTACAATGAGCAGTTCTTC
once	TRBV5-1	TRBD1	TRBJ1-4	CASSLIRQGANEKLFF	TGCGCCAGCAGCTTGATCCGACAGGGGGCTAATGAAAAACTGTTTTTT
-	TRBV6-5	-	TRBJ1-2	CASSRGNYGYTF	TGTGCCAGCAGTCGCGGGAACTATGGCTACACCTTC
-	TRBV10-3	-	TRBJ2-3	CAISDPGEGTDTQYF	TGTGCCATCAGTGACCCCGGGGAAGGCACAGATACGCAGTATTTT
-	TRBV9	-	TRBJ1-3	CASSEKQISDPNTIYF	TGTGCCAGCAGCGAGAAACAGATTTCCGACCCAAACACCATATATTTT
-	TRBV7-3	TRBD1	TRBJ1-1	CASSLSGTGNTEAFF	TGTGCCAGCAGTCTATCCGGGACAGGGAACACTGAAGCTTTCTTT
-	TRBV3-1/TRBV3-2	-	TRBJ2-2	CASSQDTQRSSTGELFF	TGTGCCAGCAGCCAAGATACCCAGCGGAGTTCCACCGGGGAGCTGTTTTTT
-	TRBV19	-	TRBJ1-5	CASSLMGGLLTYSNQPQHF	TGTGCCAGTAGTCTGATGGGGGGGCTGTTAACGTATAGCAATCAGCCCCAGCATTTT
-	TRBV5-1	-	TRBJ1-3	CASSLAGGRSGNTIYF	TGCGCCAGCAGCTTGGCCGGGGGGCGTTCTGGAAACACCATATATTTT
-	TRBV6-1	TRBD2	TRBJ2-7	CASSGVGGLAGALYEQYF	TGTGCCAGCAGTGGGGTAGGGGGACTAGCGGGGGCCCTCTACGAGCAGTACTTC
-	TRBV2	-	TRBJ2-4	CASRGSHLAKNIQYF	TGTGCCAGCAGGGGGAGTCACCTAGCCAAAAACATTCAGTACTTC
-	TRBV6-5	-	TRBJ1-5	CASSGHGFENQPQHF	TGTGCCAGCAGCGGACATGGGTTTGAAAATCAGCCCCAGCATTTT
-	TRBV6-1	TRBD1	TRBJ2-7	CASSEVTGGSYEQYF	TGTGCCAGCAGTGAAGTCACAGGGGGGAGCTACGAGCAGTACTTC
-	TRBV28	TRBD1	TRBJ1-2	CASSLFGTGPNYGYTF	TGTGCCAGCAGTTTATTTGGGACAGGGCCTAACTATGGCTACACCTTC
-	TRBV15	TRBD1	TRBJ1-4	CATSRGTGFNEKLFF	TGTGCCACCAGCAGAGGGACAGGGTTTAATGAAAAACTGTTTTTT
-	TRBV5-1	-	TRBJ2-7	CASSWAGRGPTDRTYEQYF	TGCGCCAGCAGCTGGGCAGGTCGTGGGCCCACCGACCGTACCTACGAGCAGTACTTC
-	TRBV2	TRBD1	TRBJ1-5	CASSEGGGWDQPQHF	TGTGCCAGCAGTGAAGGAGGGGGCTGGGATCAGCCCCAGCATTTT
-	TRBV10-1	-	TRBJ2-1	CASSEYAGGPYNEQFF	TGCGCCAGCAGTGAGTACGCCGGGGGGCCCTACAATGAGCAGTTCTTC
-	TRBV18	-	TRBJ2-1	CASSDGPYNEQFF	TGTGCCAGCTCCGATGGGCCTTACAATGAGCAGTTCTTC
-	TRBV2	-	TRBJ1-2	CASSLQGNYGYTF	TGTGCCAGCAGTTTACAGGGAAACTATGGCTACACCTTC